The 18 T cell receptor beta chains below come from one sample, sequenced in a study of OX40 agonist ivuxolimab in advanced cancers. Repertoires were generated with immunoSEQ multiplex PCR, while TCRdb's copy carries only in-frame clones and drops some. The sample holds roughly 50,000 clones, 80% to 85% seen once. Source: CD4+ or CD8+ T cells sorted from blood, taken in a trial of the OX40 agonist ivuxolimab. Receptors were obtained from an adult with an advanced solid tumor such as melanoma, head and neck, liver or kidney cancer.

This clone has more than one count but fewer than ten. The V and J genes are TRBV7-6 and TRBJ2-1, with a weak D call TRBD2 (5 bases). Trimming removed 1 base at V and 5 bases at J, with 12 bases between. This CDR3 has 15 residues. The V gene's germline CDR1 is SGHVS and CDR2 FNYEAQ. The CDR3 DNA is TGTGCCAGCAGCTTAGGCGGGCCCAAGAACAATGAGCAGTTCTTC. This encodes CASSLGGPKNNEQFF.

In its sample, this clone was seen a few times. The chain recombines TRBV7-6 with TRBJ2-1, with D unclear. The CDR3 contains 14 residues. V shed 0 bases and J shed 5 bases, with 8 bases lying between them. CDR1 SGHVS and CDR2 FNYEAQ come from the germline V gene. The CDR3 DNA reads TGTGCCAGCAGCTTAGCTGTAGTAGACAATGAGCAGTTCTTC. Amino acid sequence: CASSLAVVDNEQFF.

The V and J genes are TRBV28 and TRBJ1-3; 7 nucleotides agree with TRBD1. Trimming at V came to 2 bases and at J to 7 bases, leaving 11 bases not matched to a gene. Looked up from germline, CDR1 is MDHEN and CDR2 is SYDVKM. This CDR3 region has 16 residues. CDR3 sequence (DNA): TGTGCCAGCAGTTTAGGGGGCCACAGGGGAAGGAACACCATATATTTT. Protein product: CASSLGGHRGRNTIYF.

In its sample, this clone was seen once. The chain links TRBV7-3 to TRBJ2-1, with D possibly being TRBD1 (5 bases). The CDR3 runs to 15 residues. Trimming shortened V by 2 bases and J by 4 bases, and 12 bases separated the two germline ends. CDR1 is SGHTA and CDR2 is FQGTGA in the germline V gene. The CDR3 nucleotides read TGTGCCAGCAGCTTATTGCTGGGGCCATACAATGAGCAGTTCTTC. Its translation: CASSLLLGPYNEQFF.

This clone has only one observation. This rearrangement joins TRBV4-1 to TRBJ1-4; D gene ambiguous. Trimming removed 5 bases from V and 0 bases from J, with 19 bases in between. CDR1 is MGHRA and CDR2 is YSYEKL in the germline V gene. The CDR3 loop spans 18 amino acids. CDR3 sequence reads: CASSSSGSSGATNEKLFF. In DNA, the CDR3 is TGCGCCAGCAGCTCCTCAGGTTCTTCTGGGGCAACTAATGAAAAACTGTTTTTT.

The chain uses TRBV28 and TRBJ2-5; 9 nucleotides match TRBD1. The CDR3 length is 16 residues. The V segment lost 2 bases and the J segment 2 bases; nucleotides outside the gene matches: 6. CDR1 and CDR2 from the germline V gene are MDHEN and SYDVKM. CDR3 loop: CASSLPDRGLQETQYF. The CDR3 region has the DNA TGTGCCAGCAGTTTACCGGACAGGGGCCTACAAGAGACCCAGTACTTC.

The chain links TRBV5-1 to TRBJ2-5, with a possible D match to TRBD2 (5 bases). This CDR3 contains 15 residues. Germline V lookup: CDR1 SGHRS, CDR2 YFSETQ. V lost 3 bases to trimming and J lost 5 bases, with 17 bases between them. CDR3 DNA: TGCGCCAGCAGCTCCCGGTCGGCTAGCCACGAGACCCAGTACTTC. Its protein product is CASSSRSASHETQYF.

The V gene is TRBV4-2, the J gene TRBJ2-7; D gene unclear. The CDR3 spans 14 residues. Germline V gives CDR1 LGHNA, CDR2 YNFKEQ. Trimming shortened V by 0 bases and J by 6 bases, and 12 bases separated the two germline ends. The CDR3 reads CASSQDRSFSEQYF. CDR3 coding DNA: TGTGCCAGCAGCCAAGATAGAAGTTTCTCCGAGCAGTACTTC.

This chain joins TRBV28 and TRBJ2-7; 7 positions agree with TRBD1. This CDR3 spans 13 amino acids. Germline values: CDR1 MDHEN, CDR2 SYDVKM. The V and J ends lost 6 bases and 3 bases, in that order; junction bases with no gene match: 5. As DNA, the CDR3 is TGTGCCAGCAGCCTGACAGGGCTCTACGAGCAGTACGTC. It yields the protein CASSLTGLYEQYV.

Only a few counts were recorded for this clone. The V gene is TRBV30, the J gene TRBJ1-1; 9 bases are a match to TRBD1. The V gene's germline CDR1 is GTSNPN and CDR2 SVGIG (reference sequence). The CDR3 has 19 residues. The ends lost 0 bases at V and 0 bases at J; junction bases unmatched: 14. In nucleotides, the CDR3 is TGTGCCTGGAGTGTAGTTGGCGGGACAGGGCGGTTTATGAACACTGAAGCTTTCTTT. This sequence encodes CAWSVVGGTGRFMNTEAFF. The whole variable domain, remainder taken from reference TRBV30 and TRBJ1-1, is SQTIHQWPATLVQPVGSPLSLECTVEGTSNPNLYWYRQAAGRGLQLLFYSVGIGQISSEVPQNLSASRPQDRQFILSSKKLLLSDSGFYLCAWSVVGGTGRFMNTEAFFGQGTRLTVV.

This rearrangement joins TRBV7-9 to TRBJ1-2, with 8 bases aligning to TRBD1. Trimming removed 5 bases from V and 4 bases from J; junction bases left unmatched: 15. CDR3 length: 17 amino acids. Germline CDR1 is SEHNR and CDR2 is FQNEAQ (reference sequence). CDR3: CASSPPGSGTGPYGYTF. The CDR3 DNA follows: TGTGCCAGCAGCCCTCCCGGGTCCGGGACAGGTCCCTATGGCTACACCTTC. The full variable domain, in which reference TRBV7-9 and TRBJ1-2 provide the parts outside the CDR3, is DTGVSQNPRHKITKRGQNVTFRCDPISEHNRLYWYRQTLGQGPEFLTYFQNEAQLEKSRLLSDRFSAERPKGSFSTLEIQRTEQGDSAMYLCASSPPGSGTGPYGYTFGSGTRLTVV.

The chain's CDR3 is CASSQEPSLFNEQFF. CDR3 in DNA: TGCGCCAGCAGCCAAGAACCTTCCCTCTTCAATGAGCAGTTCTTC. The genes are TRBV4-1 and TRBJ2-1; D call uncertain. The V end was cut by 0 bases, the J end by 6 bases, with 12 bases between. The germline V gene encodes CDR1 MGHRA and CDR2 YSYEKL. The CDR3 is 15 residues long.

This chain joins TRBV4-3 and TRBJ1-4; no reliable D call. Deletions cut 2 bases from V and 8 bases from J, with 12 bases between. Germline CDR1 reads LGHNA; CDR2 reads YSLEER. This CDR3 comprises 14 residues. The CDR3 nucleotides are TGCGCCAGCAGCCAACTCGTCCTGGGGGAAAAACTGTTTTTT. This translates into CASSQLVLGEKLFF.

The chain is built from TRBV6-1 and TRBJ1-1; TRBD1 might be the D (6 bases). The CDR3 contains 12 residues. Germline CDR1 reads MNHNS; CDR2 reads SASEGT. The germline V and J ends were trimmed by 8 bases and 4 bases, with 11 bases remaining between them. The CDR3 sequence is CASGPRGTEAFF. Here the CDR3 DNA reads TGTGCCAGCGGCCCCAGGGGCACTGAAGCTTTCTTT.

This chain links TRBV2 with TRBJ1-2, with 8 bases fitting TRBD1. V gave up 6 bases and J gave up 4 bases; unmatched junction bases: 4. Germline values: CDR1 SNHLY, CDR2 FYNNEI. This CDR3 region has 13 residues. The CDR3 nucleotides are TGTGCCAGCAGGGCCGGGACAGGCTATGGCTACACCTTC. Translating it yields CASRAGTGYGYTF.

V usage is TRBV4-3 and J usage is TRBJ2-4, with D possibly matching TRBD1 (6 bases). CDR3 size: 16 residues. Trimming pared 5 bases from V and 0 bases from J, leaving 14 bases between. In germline, CDR1 is LGHNA, CDR2 YSLEER. DNA for the CDR3: TGCGCCAGCAGCGGGAATATACAGGGAGCCAAAAACATTCAGTACTTC. This gives the protein CASSGNIQGAKNIQYF.

Note on this clone: Other nucleotide sequences in the sample specify the same CDR3. V gene TRBV5-4 combines with J gene TRBJ1-4; 7 nucleotides line up with TRBD1. CDR1 is SGHNT, CDR2 YYREEE, per germline (reference sequence). CDR3 length: 15 amino acids. V lost 4 bases and J lost 6; bases outside the gene matches: 9. CDR3 DNA: TGTGCCAGCAGCATTAACAGGGGTCTAGATGAAAAACTGTTTTTT. Its translation: CASSINRGLDEKLFF.

This clone was seen just once. The chain employs TRBV7-2 and TRBJ2-3, with D maybe TRBD2 (5 bases). This CDR3 has 15 amino acids. Germline V gives CDR1 SGHTA, CDR2 FQGNSA. Trimming removed 2 bases from V and 2 bases from J, with 11 bases in between. The CDR3 nucleotides read TGTGCCAGCAGCTTATTGGGCGGGTACACAGATACGCAGTATTTT. It yields the protein CASSLLGGYTDTQYF. The full variable domain, with the rest looked up from reference TRBV7-2 and TRBJ2-3, is GAGVSQSPSNKVTEKGKDVELRCDPISGHTALYWYRQSLGQGLEFLIYFQGNSAPDKSGLPSDRFSAERTGGSVSTLTIQRTQQEDSAVYLCASSLLGGYTDTQYFGPGTRLTVL.